These 2 T cell receptor beta chains originate from one sample sequenced in a study of cytomegalovirus exposure and HLA in healthy donors. PCR involved 60 Vbeta and 13 Jbeta primers. Assay used: immunoSEQ multiplex PCR; TCRdb lists only in-frame clones, some missing. The sample consists of over 85,000 clones, about 73% of them appearing once. The sequenced material came from PBMCs. All receptors come from a woman aged 25 to 45 in good health and CMV-seronegative.

The V and J genes are TRBV9 and TRBJ2-3, with D unclear. V dropped 2 bases and J dropped 4 bases, with 14 bases sitting between them. The CDR3 consists of 15 residues. Germline loops: CDR1 SGDLS, CDR2 YYNGEE. CDR3 amino acids: CASSVSIGGADTQYF. CDR3 coding DNA: TGTGCCAGCAGCGTCAGTATTGGCGGAGCAGATACGCAGTATTTT. Full variable domain (outside the CDR3, taken from reference TRBV9 and TRBJ2-3): DSGVTQTPKHLITATGQRVTLRCSPRSGDLSVYWYQQSLDQGLQFLIQYYNGEERAKGNILERFSAQQFPDLHSELNLSSLELGDSALYFCASSVSIGGADTQYFGPGTRLTVL.

The V and J genes are TRBV5-4 and TRBJ2-1, with 9 nucleotides matching TRBD2. Unmatched junction bases numbered 6, after V lost 4 bases and J lost 4 bases. CDR3 length equals 15 residues. Germline CDR1 and CDR2: SGHNT and YYREEE (reference sequence). Here the CDR3 DNA reads TGTGCCAGCAGCCGACTAGCGGATACATACAATGAGCAGTTCTTC. Translated: CASSRLADTYNEQFF.